This T cell receptor (beta chain) was sequenced for a study of vaccination and CD4 T cells after COVID-19. As for the study in general: Overlapping spike peptides of SARS-CoV-2, HCoV-NL63, HCoV-OC43 and HCoV-229E were used, and cells were stimulated with them.

With the Oncomine TCR Beta short-read assay, DNA from cultured CD4+ T cells was sequenced. Cultures of CD4+ T cells served as the source for extracting genomic DNA. TCRdb analysed the PCR reads with MiXCR anew, one entry per CDR3 protein. The sample consists of over 6,000 distinct CDR3 sequences, just over 70% of them appearing once. Findings of the study overall: Convalescent patients studied were relatively few, and early post-infection timepoints were absent. The median SARS-CoV-2-reactive clonotype number increased from 21 to 38, without statistical significance.

Trimming removed 6 bases at V and 6 bases at J, with 18 bases between. This CDR3 has 15 residues. CDR1 is MNHEY and CDR2 is SVGEGT in the germline V gene. Treatment meaning: 10-day PBMC culture with coronavirus spike peptide pools or control peptides (ViraFEST assay). The unexposed donor provided CD4+ T cells, which were taken before the COVID-19 pandemic (2011-2018). Of note for this clonotype: Its antigen is not known.

The specimen sequenced was CD4+ T cells from blood, cultured in vitro. This chain joins TRBV6-2 or TRBV6-3 and TRBJ1-5; perhaps TRBD1 as D (5 bases). The clonotype comes from a human donor in good health. This chain's CDR3 is CASSSDTQRRQPQHF. For the CDR3, the DNA is TGTGCCAGCAGCTCGGACACGCAACGGCGTCAGCCCCAGCATTTT.